These 32 T cell receptor beta chains were all obtained from the same sample, sequenced in a study of regulatory T cells in long-lasting Graves disease. Sample time point: newly diagnosed GD, antithyroid drugs for less than 3 months. TCR sequences were obtained from RNA taken from PBMCs. Construction of the TCR beta libraries employed iRepertoire HTBI primers in conjunction with Arm-PCR of CDR3 regions. TCRdb passed the multiplex PCR reads through MiXCR, listing each CDR3 protein once. The sample carries 500,000 or so distinct CDR3 sequences, about 16% recorded once. These same records also appear under a second study, on T cells in Graves' hyperthyroidism and ophthalmopathy.

This sample comprised peripheral blood mononuclear cells (PBMCs), obtained at new diagnosis, from a patient treated with antithyroid drugs. The receptors were gathered from a woman aged 35 to 59 with Graves disease.

This clonotype occurred once. The chain employs TRBV14 and TRBJ2-7, with D tentatively TRBD1 (6 bases). Trimming shortened V by 5 bases and J by 6 bases, and 11 bases separated the two germline ends. This CDR3 region has 12 residues. CDR1 and CDR2 from the germline V gene are SGHDN and FVKESK. The CDR3: CASSVQGGEQYF. The CDR3 DNA reads TGTGCCAGCAGCGTACAGGGTGGCGAGCAGTACTTC.

There are many counts of this clonotype. V and J are TRBV6-1 and TRBJ2-7, with 7 positions matching TRBD1. The CDR3 extends over 15 amino acids. Germline-derived CDR1 and CDR2 are MNHNS and SASEGT. V lost 5 bases to trimming and J lost 1 base; unmatched junction nucleotides: 8. The CDR3 nucleotides are TGTGCCAGCAGTATAGGGACAGACGGATCCTACGAGCAGTACTTC. Protein: CASSIGTDGSYEQYF.

The chain joins TRBV3-1 to TRBJ2-2; D gene ambiguous. Germline assignment: CDR1 LGHDT and CDR2 YNNKEL (reference sequence). Trimming cost V 1 base and J 1 base, with 4 bases left between them. The CDR3 totals 14 residues. The CDR3 sequence is CASSQVQNTGELFF. CDR3 sequence (DNA): TGTGCCAGCAGCCAAGTACAGAACACCGGGGAGCTGTTTTTT. Filled out from reference TRBV3-1 and TRBJ2-2, the complete variable domain reads DTAVSQTPKYLVTQMGNDKSIKCEQNLGHDTMYWYKQDSKKFLKIMFSYNNKELIINETVPNRFSPKSPDKAHLNLHINSLELGDSAVYFCASSQVQNTGELFFGEGSRLTVL.

The genes are TRBV6-1 and TRBJ2-7; 10 bases fit TRBD1. The V gene's germline CDR1 is MNHNS and CDR2 SASEGT. V lost 0 bases, J lost 5 bases, and 7 bases stayed unmatched. CDR3 length equals 16 residues. The CDR3 is CASSEAGTGDQNEQYF. DNA of the CDR3: TGTGCCAGCAGTGAAGCGGGGACAGGGGATCAGAACGAGCAGTACTTC.

This clonotype showed up many times. V and J are TRBV20-1 and TRBJ2-7; 8 nucleotides match TRBD1. J gave up 1 base and V 3 bases, and 5 bases lay outside the gene matches. CDR1 is DFQATT and CDR2 is SNEGSKA in the germline V gene (reference sequence). This CDR3 has 14 amino acids. CDR3 residues: CSARDRVRSYEQYF. CDR3 nucleotide sequence: TGCAGTGCTAGGGACAGGGTGAGGTCCTACGAGCAGTACTTC.

This clonotype has more than one count but fewer than ten. The chain uses TRBV3-1 and TRBJ1-2; a possible D gene is TRBD1 (5 bases). With 1 base removed from V and 2 bases from J, the gap between germline ends came to 14 bases. CDR1 and CDR2 (germline): LGHDT, YNNKEL (reference sequence). This CDR3 contains 16 residues. CDR3 nucleotide sequence: TGTGCCAGCAGCCAAGCGACGGGGGGACTCAACTATGGCTACACCTTC. This translates into CASSQATGGLNYGYTF.

This clonotype was found many times. The chain uses TRBV6-1 and TRBJ2-1; tentatively, D is TRBD1 (6 bases). Germline loops: CDR1 MNHNS, CDR2 SASEGT. The CDR3 runs to 13 residues. The V end was cut by 5 bases, the J end by 3 bases, with 8 bases between. The CDR3 sequence is CASSLDSYNEQFF. CDR3 sequence (DNA): TGTGCCAGCAGTCTGGACAGCTACAATGAGCAGTTCTTC.

This clonotype has at least ten counts. The chain combines TRBV12-3 or TRBV12-4 with TRBJ2-7, with 7 bases aligning to TRBD2. The CDR3 extends over 13 amino acids. V lost 3 bases, J lost 5 bases, and 4 bases stayed unmatched. The CDR3 bases are TGTGCCAGCAGTTTTCAGGGAGGGAACGAGCAGTACTTC. It translates to CASSFQGGNEQYF.

There are a few counts of this clonotype. The J gene is TRBJ2-7, the V gene TRBV6-2 or TRBV6-3, with D hard to call. The ends were cut back, 6 bases at V and 2 bases at J, with 17 bases in the middle. This CDR3 contains 15 residues. CDR1 is MNHEY, CDR2 SVGEGT, per germline. CDR3 sequence: CASSPGQIGAYEQYF. The CDR3 nucleotides read TGTGCCAGCAGCCCGGGCCAGATCGGCGCCTACGAGCAGTACTTC.

The chain employs TRBV4-1 and TRBJ1-2, with 8 nucleotides matching TRBD1. CDR1 MGHRA and CDR2 YSYEKL come from the germline V gene. J lost 3 bases, V lost 4 bases, and 13 bases had no gene match. The CDR3 is 17 residues long. The CDR3 coding sequence is TGCGCCAGCAGCCTCTGGGAGTACAACAGGGGGGACTATGGCTACACCTTC. This encodes CASSLWEYNRGDYGYTF.

In its sample, this clonotype was seen many times. CDR3 in DNA: TGTGCCAGCATCACTTCAGGGGTTGGGACCCGGGTAGTAGTCCCTGAAGCTTTCTTT. It yields the protein CASITSGVGTRVVVPEAFF. This chain uses TRBV12-3 or TRBV12-4 with TRBJ1-1, with TRBD1 as a possible D gene (6 bases). V was trimmed by 7 bases and J by 6 bases, leaving 33 bases between them. The CDR3 sequence is 19 residues long.

The chain employs TRBV20-1 and TRBJ2-3; TRBD2 agrees at 14 bases. The junction had 10 bases not matched to a gene; V was cut back by 3 bases and J by 8 bases. This CDR3 is built from 16 residues. Germline lookup yields CDR1 DFQATT and CDR2 SNEGSKA (reference sequence). CDR3 coding DNA: TGCAGTGCTAGGTCCCCGGGACTAGCGGGGGCGACTACGCAGTATTTT. Amino acid sequence: CSARSPGLAGATTQYF.

The J gene is TRBJ1-4, the V gene TRBV5-1; a weak D match, TRBD1 (5 bases). This CDR3 is built from 15 residues. From germline, CDR1 is SGHRS and CDR2 YFSETQ. V gave up 5 bases and J gave up 7 bases, with 18 bases separating them. The chain's CDR3 is CASRTQQAVGEKLFF. DNA for the CDR3: TGCGCCAGCAGGACCCAACAGGCAGTGGGTGAAAAACTGTTTTTT.

This clonotype was detected many times. The rearrangement links TRBV5-1 to TRBJ1-1; D possibly corresponds to TRBD1 (5 bases). In germline, CDR1 is SGHRS, CDR2 YFSETQ. This CDR3 has 13 residues. The germline V and J ends were trimmed by 6 bases and 1 base, with 10 bases remaining between them. CDR3 protein: CASNGATNTEAFF. CDR3 nucleotide sequence: TGCGCCAGCAACGGGGCTACGAACACTGAAGCTTTCTTT. Based on the CDR3 plus reference TRBV5-1 and TRBJ1-1, the full variable domain is KAGVTQTPRYLIKTRGQQVTLSCSPISGHRSVSWYQQTPGQGLQFLFEYFSETQRNKGNFPGRFSGRQFSNSRSEMNVSTLELGDSALYLCASNGATNTEAFFGQGTRLTVV.

The chain has TRBV6-2 or TRBV6-3 and TRBJ2-1; D gene ambiguous. Germline CDR1 MNHEY, CDR2 SVGEGT. There are 13 residues in the CDR3. V dropped 9 bases and J dropped 0 bases, with 9 bases sitting between them. Here the CDR3 DNA reads TGTGCCAGTCGACGGGCCTCCTACAATGAGCAGTTCTTC. Translating gives CASRRASYNEQFF.

On this clonotype: One end of the junction does not line up with germline, which may come from a read error. This chain links TRBV3-1 with TRBJ2-7, with D perhaps matching TRBD2 (5 bases). This CDR3 region has 14 residues. CDR1 and CDR2 (germline): LGHDT, YNNKEL (reference sequence). CDR3 in DNA: TGTGCCAGCAGCCAAGTAGGAGGCAGTTACGGGCAGTACTTC. It yields the protein CASSQVGGSYGQYF.

The table lists this clonotype with a few counts. The chain combines TRBV4-1 with TRBJ2-3, with D tentatively TRBD1 (5 bases). The CDR3 is 16 amino acids. V gave up 0 bases and J gave up 2 bases, with 12 bases separating them. Germline V gives CDR1 MGHRA, CDR2 YSYEKL. The CDR3 DNA is TGCGCCAGCAGCCAAGAGCCCCCCAGGGCCACAGATACGCAGTATTTT. Protein sequence: CASSQEPPRATDTQYF.

This clonotype was detected ten times or more. The rearrangement uses TRBV11-2 and TRBJ2-2; TRBD1 agrees at 12 bases. CDR3 length equals 16 residues. Germline CDR1 and CDR2: SGHAT and FQNNGV. Germline trimming cut 11 bases from V and 1 base from J; bases unmatched to any gene: 8. The CDR3 coding sequence is TGTGCCGTCACCGGGACAGGGGGCCGGAACACCGGGGAGCTGTTTTTT. As protein: CAVTGTGGRNTGELFF. The variable domain in full, completed from reference TRBV11-2 and TRBJ2-2, reads EAGVAQSPRYKIIEKRQSVAFWCNPISGHATLYWYQQILGQGPKLLIQFQNNGVVDDSQLPKDRFSAERLKGVDSTLKIQPAKLEDSAVYLCAVTGTGGRNTGELFFGEGSRLTVL.

This clonotype appeared many times. The chain uses TRBV6-5 and TRBJ2-1; TRBD1 matches 12 bases. CDR3 length: 15 residues. Germline assignment: CDR1 MNHEY and CDR2 SVGAGI. The V gene end was trimmed by 0 bases and the J gene end by 8 bases; junction bases not matched to a gene: 2. CDR3 coding DNA: TGTGCCAGCAGTTACTCAGGGACAGGGGGCGATGAGCAGTTCTTC. It is translated as CASSYSGTGGDEQFF.

This clonotype was counted at least ten times. The V gene is TRBV2, the J gene TRBJ1-5; D is perhaps TRBD1 (6 bases). Trimming cost V 7 bases and J 9 bases, with 16 bases left between them. The CDR3 covers 13 residues. Germline V gene lookup returns CDR1 SNHLY and CDR2 FYNNEI. This CDR3 is CASTLTGLWPQHF. As DNA, the CDR3 is TGTGCCAGCACCTTGACAGGCCTTTGGCCCCAGCATTTT.

This sequence joins TRBV6-2 or TRBV6-3 and TRBJ1-2; 10 bases line up with TRBD1. V shed 4 bases, J shed 8 bases, and the junction held 16 bases outside the gene matches. Germline CDR1 MNHEY, CDR2 SVGEGT. The CDR3 sequence is 17 residues long. CDR3 sequence: CASSSAGTGAIGGGYTF. CDR3 bases: TGTGCCAGCAGTTCGGCCGGGACAGGGGCCATAGGGGGCGGCTACACCTTC.

This clonotype has a handful of counts. V and J are TRBV24-1 and TRBJ2-3, with TRBD2 as a possible D gene (6 bases). Trimming shortened V by 4 bases and J by 4 bases, and 14 bases separated the two germline ends. CDR3 length equals 15 residues. Germline lookup yields CDR1 KGHDR and CDR2 SFDVKD. CDR3 in amino acids: CATSDPGRRADTQYF. In DNA, the CDR3 is TGTGCCACCAGTGACCCGGGACGGAGGGCAGATACGCAGTATTTT.

In its sample, this clonotype was seen many times. CDR3 sequence (DNA): TGTGCCAGCAGTAGTACAGGGATGGGGGCCACAGATACGCAGTATTTT. Protein product: CASSSTGMGATDTQYF. This chain uses TRBV6-1 with TRBJ2-3, with D possibly TRBD1 on 6 matching bases. Trimming removed 5 bases at V and 2 bases at J, with 17 bases between. This CDR3 comprises 16 residues. CDR1 and CDR2 from the germline V gene are MNHNS and SASEGT.

A few counts support this clonotype. This chain joins TRBV29-1 and TRBJ1-1; D may be TRBD1 (5 bases). V gave up 1 base and J gave up 4 bases, with 7 bases separating them. Germline CDR1 SQVTM, CDR2 ANQGSEA. This CDR3 has 12 residues. DNA for the CDR3: TGCAGCGTTGAAGGGGGACCCACTGAAGCTTTCTTT. Its protein is CSVEGGPTEAFF. Looking up the rest from reference TRBV29-1 and TRBJ1-1 gives the full variable domain: SAVISQKPSRDICQRGTSLTIQCQVDSQVTMMFWYRQQPGQSLTLIATANQGSEATYESGFVIDKFPISRPNLTFSTLTVSNMSPEDSSIYLCSVEGGPTEAFFGQGTRLTVV.

About this clonotype itself: A read error may explain this, as a much larger clone is one base away. The chain carries TRBV6-1 and TRBJ1-5, with unresolved D. Germline V gene data show CDR1 as MNHNS and CDR2 as SASEGT. The CDR3 length is 13 residues. Trimming took 5 bases from V and 7 from J, leaving 12 bases between them. The CDR3 loop is CASSPFLGQPQHF. CDR3 sequence (DNA): TGTGCCAGCAGTCCCTTCCTAGGCCAGCCCCAGCATTTT.

This clonotype was found many times. This chain joins TRBV12-3 or TRBV12-4 and TRBJ2-3; unclear D gene. The CDR3 loop spans 14 amino acids. Deletions cut 5 bases from V and 0 bases from J, with 9 bases between. The CDR3 DNA is TGTGCCAGCAGTCGGGCGGCTAGCACAGATACGCAGTATTTT. Protein sequence: CASSRAASTDTQYF.

This clonotype appeared many times. The chain employs TRBV6-2 or TRBV6-3 and TRBJ2-7, with D possibly being TRBD2 (5 bases). Deletions cut 7 bases from V and 4 bases from J, with 11 bases between. The CDR3 is made up of 12 amino acids. Germline V gene sequence: CDR1 MNHEY, CDR2 SVGEGT. The CDR3 nucleotides read TGTGCCAGCAAAGACGGGATTTACGAGCAGTACTTC. Amino acid sequence: CASKDGIYEQYF.

The chain has TRBV19 and TRBJ1-5; D not resolved. The germline V gene has CDR1 LNHDA and CDR2 SQIVND (reference sequence). This CDR3 has 15 amino acids. The ends were cut back, 3 bases at V and 0 bases at J, with 9 bases in the middle. Here the CDR3 DNA reads TGTGCCAGTAGTATTGTCCGGAGTAGCAATCAGCCCCAGCATTTT. Amino acids: CASSIVRSSNQPQHF.

In its sample, this clonotype was seen many times. This rearrangement joins TRBV7-2 to TRBJ1-1; tentatively, D is TRBD1 (6 bases). The length of the CDR3 is 16 residues. Trimming cost V 1 base and J 0 bases, with 12 bases left between them. The germline V gene has CDR1 SGHTA and CDR2 FQGNSA. This CDR3 reads CASSLVTGTMNTEAFF. The CDR3 DNA reads TGTGCCAGCAGCTTAGTGACAGGTACTATGAACACTGAAGCTTTCTTT.

This clonotype was observed many times. CDR3 coding DNA: TGTGCCAGCAGCCGTACCGGGACAAATTACAATGAGCAGTTCTTC. Its translation is CASSRTGTNYNEQFF. This chain links TRBV7-3 with TRBJ2-1; D is perhaps TRBD1 (6 bases). Germline lookup yields CDR1 SGHTA and CDR2 FQGTGA. Trimming stripped 5 bases from V and 4 bases from J, with 15 bases between. The CDR3 is made up of 15 amino acids.

This clonotype was observed a few times. J is TRBJ1-3 and V is TRBV7-2; D is unclear. This CDR3 is built from 16 residues. V lost 0 bases to trimming and J lost 1 base, with 10 bases between them. Germline lookup yields CDR1 SGHTA and CDR2 FQGNSA. The CDR3 is CASSLAEWGSGNTIYF. CDR3 bases: TGTGCCAGCAGCTTAGCGGAGTGGGGATCTGGAAACACCATATATTTT.

This clonotype was found many times. The chain combines TRBV18 with TRBJ1-1; D ambiguous. CDR1 and CDR2 (germline): KGHSH, LQKENI. The CDR3 runs 15 residues. V was clipped by 2 bases and J by 1 base, with 11 bases between them. The CDR3 protein is CASSPRAGWNTEAFF. The CDR3, as DNA: TGTGCCAGCTCACCAAGGGCGGGCTGGAACACTGAAGCTTTCTTT.